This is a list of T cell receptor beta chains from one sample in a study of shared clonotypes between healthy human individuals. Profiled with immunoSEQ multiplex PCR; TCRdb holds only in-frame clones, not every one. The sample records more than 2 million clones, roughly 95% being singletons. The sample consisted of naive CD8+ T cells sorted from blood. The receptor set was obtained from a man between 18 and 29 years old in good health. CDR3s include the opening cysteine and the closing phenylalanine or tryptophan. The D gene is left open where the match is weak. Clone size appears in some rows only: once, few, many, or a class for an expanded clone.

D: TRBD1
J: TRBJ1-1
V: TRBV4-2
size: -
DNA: TGTGCCAGCAGCCAAGTCGGACAGGGGGCAGTGGACACTGAAGCTTTCTTT
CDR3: CASSQVGQGAVDTEAFF

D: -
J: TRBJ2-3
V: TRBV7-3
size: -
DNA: TGTGCCAGCAGCTTAGCCGGGGGGCTCCCTAGCACAGATACGCAGTATTTT
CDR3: CASSLAGGLPSTDTQYF

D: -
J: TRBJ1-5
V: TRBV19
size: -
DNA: TGTGCCAGTAGTATTACCGGGGGCAGCAATCAGCCCCAGCATTTT
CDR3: CASSITGGSNQPQHF

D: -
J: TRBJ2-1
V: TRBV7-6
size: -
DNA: TGTGCCAGCAGCTTAGAGGTTTGGGGGGAGCAGTTCTTC
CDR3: CASSLEVWGEQFF

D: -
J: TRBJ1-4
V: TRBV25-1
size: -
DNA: TGTGCCAGCAGTGCCCCCCCGGTGGATGAAAAACTGTTTTTT
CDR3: CASSAPPVDEKLFF

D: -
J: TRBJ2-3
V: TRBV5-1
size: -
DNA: TGCGCCAGCAGCTTGGACCGGACGGGGGGCATCTTCGGTACAGATACGCAGTATTTT
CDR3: CASSLDRTGGIFGTDTQYF

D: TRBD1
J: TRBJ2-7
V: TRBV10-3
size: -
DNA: TGTGCCATCGGCTCCCGGGACAGATCCTACGAGCAGTACTTC
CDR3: CAIGSRDRSYEQYF

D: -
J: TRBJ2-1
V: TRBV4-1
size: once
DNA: TGCGCCAGCAGCCAATCGGGCAGTGGATCTAATGAGCAGTTCTTC
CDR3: CASSQSGSGSNEQFF

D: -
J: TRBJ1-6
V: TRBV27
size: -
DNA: TGTGCCAGCAGTTTATCAGGGTTGGGTTCACCCCTCCACTTT
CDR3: CASSLSGLGSPLHF

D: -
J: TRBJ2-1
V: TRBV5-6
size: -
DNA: TGTGCCAGCAGCTTGGCATCGGAGGGGGCGCGGAATGAGCAGTTCTTC
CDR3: CASSLASEGARNEQFF

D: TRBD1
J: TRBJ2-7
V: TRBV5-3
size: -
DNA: TGTGCCAGAAGCCTCGGACAGGGGATGTCCTACGAGCAGTACTTC
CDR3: CARSLGQGMSYEQYF

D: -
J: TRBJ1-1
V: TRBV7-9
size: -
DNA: TGTGCCAGCAGCGCACAGGGCGACGGCACTGAAGCTTTCTTT
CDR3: CASSAQGDGTEAFF

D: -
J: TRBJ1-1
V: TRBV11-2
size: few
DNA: TGTGCCAGCAGCTTAGATATGAACACTGAAGCTTTCTTT
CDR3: CASSLDMNTEAFF

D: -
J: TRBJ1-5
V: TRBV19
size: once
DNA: TGTGCCAGTGGGGCGTCCGGACTGAATCAGCCCCAGCATTTT
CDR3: CASGASGLNQPQHF

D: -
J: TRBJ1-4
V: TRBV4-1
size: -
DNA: TGCGCCAGAGTGACAGCTGCAACTAATGAAAAACTGTTTTTT
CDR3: CARVTAATNEKLFF

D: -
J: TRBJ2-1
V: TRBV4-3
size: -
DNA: TGCGCCAGCAGCCTTTATTCTACCCGGACCTCCATGTACAATGAGCAGTTCTTC
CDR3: CASSLYSTRTSMYNEQFF

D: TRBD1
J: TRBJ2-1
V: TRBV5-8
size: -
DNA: TGTGCCAGCAGCACAACCGGGACAGGCTACAATGAGCAGTTCTTC
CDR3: CASSTTGTGYNEQFF